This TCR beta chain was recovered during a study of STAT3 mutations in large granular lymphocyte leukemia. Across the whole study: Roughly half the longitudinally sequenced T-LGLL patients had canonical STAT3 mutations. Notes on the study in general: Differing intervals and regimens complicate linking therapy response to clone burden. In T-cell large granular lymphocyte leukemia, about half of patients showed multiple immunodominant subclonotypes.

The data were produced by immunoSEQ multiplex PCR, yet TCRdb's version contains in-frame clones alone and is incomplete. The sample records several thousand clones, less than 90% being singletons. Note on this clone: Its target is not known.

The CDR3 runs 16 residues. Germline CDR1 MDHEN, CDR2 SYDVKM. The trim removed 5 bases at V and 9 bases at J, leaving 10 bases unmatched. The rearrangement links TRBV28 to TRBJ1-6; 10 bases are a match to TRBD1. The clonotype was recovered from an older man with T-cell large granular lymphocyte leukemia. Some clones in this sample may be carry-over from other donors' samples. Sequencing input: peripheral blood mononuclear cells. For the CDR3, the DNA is TGTGCCAGCAGTGCTGCGGGACAGGGGCTTGGTTCACCCCTCCACTTT. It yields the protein CASSAAGQGLGSPLHF.